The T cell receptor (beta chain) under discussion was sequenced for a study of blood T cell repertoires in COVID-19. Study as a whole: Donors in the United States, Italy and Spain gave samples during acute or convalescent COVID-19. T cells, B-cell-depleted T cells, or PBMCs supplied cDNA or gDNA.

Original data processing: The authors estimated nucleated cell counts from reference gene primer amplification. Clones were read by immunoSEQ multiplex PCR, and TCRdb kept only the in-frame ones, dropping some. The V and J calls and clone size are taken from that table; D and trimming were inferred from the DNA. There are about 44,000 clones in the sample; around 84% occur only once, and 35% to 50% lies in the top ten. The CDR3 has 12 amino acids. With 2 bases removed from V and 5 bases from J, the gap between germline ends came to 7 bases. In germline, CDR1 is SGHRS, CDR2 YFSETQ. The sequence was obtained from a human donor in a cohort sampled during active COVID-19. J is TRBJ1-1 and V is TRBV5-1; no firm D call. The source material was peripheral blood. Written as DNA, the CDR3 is TGCGCCAGCAGCTTTACGGGGACTGAAGCTTTCTTT. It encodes CASSFTGTEAFF.